Listed here are 9 T cell receptor beta chains from one sample, sequenced in a study of OX40 agonist ivuxolimab in advanced cancers. Library preparation employed the immunoSEQ multiplex PCR assay. TCRdb re-hosts the immuneACCESS table, in-frame sequences only. Its copies lack some clones; in the studies checked, an unresolved V gene accounts for under half of them, and the cause for the rest is not known. This sample gives some 98,000 clones in total; roughly 91% of them show up just once. 0.31% of the sample comes from the top ten. The material sequenced was CD4+ or CD8+ T cells sorted from blood, taken in a trial of the OX40 agonist ivuxolimab. Receptors originate from an adult with an advanced solid tumor such as melanoma, head and neck, liver or kidney cancer.

The chain links TRBV4-2 to TRBJ1-4; 8 bases are a match to TRBD1. Germline V gene sequence: CDR1 LGHNA, CDR2 YNFKEQ. The V gene end was trimmed by 0 bases and the J gene end by 2 bases; junction bases not matched to a gene: 11. The CDR3 runs to 19 residues. The chain's CDR3 is CASSQDGRGPGRTNEKLFF. The DNA for the CDR3 is TGTGCCAGCAGCCAAGATGGCAGGGGGCCCGGGCGGACTAATGAAAAACTGTTTTTT.

This chain joins TRBV9 and TRBJ2-1; no clear D gene. Trimming removed 4 bases at V and 5 bases at J, with 10 bases between. Germline lookup yields CDR1 SGDLS and CDR2 YYNGEE. The CDR3 is 13 amino acids. The CDR3 loop reads CASSLSPNNEQFF. CDR3 DNA sequence: TGTGCCAGCAGCCTCTCCCCCAACAATGAGCAGTTCTTC.

This clone was counted a few times. The chain joins TRBV10-3 to TRBJ1-1, with 8 positions matching TRBD1. CDR1 and CDR2 from the germline V gene are ENHRY and SYGVKD. CDR3 size: 13 residues. With 4 bases clipped from V and 6 bases from J, the junction kept 4 bases outside the gene matches. For the CDR3, the DNA is TGTGCCATCAGTGGTGACAGGGGCCCTGAAGCTTTCTTT. This codes for CAISGDRGPEAFF.

The V call is TRBV7-2, the J call TRBJ2-7, with 12 bases fitting TRBD2. The V and J ends lost 4 bases and 2 bases, in that order; junction bases with no gene match: 3. CDR3 length: 15 residues. In germline, CDR1 is SGHTA, CDR2 FQGNSA. The CDR3 here is CASSYRLAGAYEQYF. The CDR3 nucleotides read TGTGCCAGCAGCTACCGACTAGCGGGAGCCTACGAGCAGTACTTC.

This chain links TRBV4-1 with TRBJ2-2; unclear D gene. With 0 bases removed from V and 6 bases from J, the gap between germline ends came to 5 bases. The CDR3 runs 13 residues. Germline CDR1 MGHRA, CDR2 YSYEKL. CDR3 sequence: CASSQETAGELFF. Here the CDR3 DNA reads TGCGCCAGCAGCCAAGAAACGGCCGGGGAGCTGTTTTTT.

The DNA for the CDR3 is TGTGCCAGCAGTGCTGAGGGGATGTTGGGCGATCAGCCCCAGCATTTT. The encoded protein is CASSAEGMLGDQPQHF. The chain employs TRBV2 and TRBJ1-5; tentatively, D is TRBD1 (5 bases). Trimming removed 4 bases at V and 5 bases at J, with 18 bases between. The germline gives CDR1 SNHLY, CDR2 FYNNEI. The CDR3 totals 16 residues.

J is TRBJ2-3 and V is TRBV28; D is possibly TRBD2 (6 bases). CDR1 is MDHEN, CDR2 SYDVKM, per germline. V was pared by 10 bases and J by 0 bases, with 8 bases between. CDR3 length: 12 amino acids. CDR3 amino acids: CATSGSTDTQYF. The CDR3 bases are TGTGCCACAAGCGGGAGCACAGATACGCAGTATTTT. Drawing the rest from reference TRBV28 and TRBJ2-3, the complete variable domain is DVKVTQSSRYLVKRTGEKVFLECVQDMDHENMFWYRQDPGLGLRLIYFSYDVKMKEKGDIPEGYSVSREKKERFSLILESASTNQTSMYLCATSGSTDTQYFGPGTRLTVL.

This rearrangement joins TRBV6-5 to TRBJ1-1; a weak D match, TRBD1 (6 bases). The CDR3 length is 13 residues. Trimming pared 0 bases from V and 11 bases from J, leaving 13 bases between. Germline CDR1 and CDR2: MNHEY and SVGAGI. In DNA form, the CDR3 reads TGTGCCAGCAGTTACTCGTATCGAGGGGGGGCTTTCTTT. Protein sequence: CASSYSYRGGAFF.

The gene calls are TRBV5-4 and TRBJ2-3; 14 bases map to TRBD2. V dropped 4 bases and J dropped 5; count of bases not matched to a gene: 3. The CDR3 is 15 residues long. CDR1 SGHNT and CDR2 YYREEE come from the germline V gene (reference sequence). The CDR3 region has the DNA TGTGCCAGCAGCCCCGGGACTAGCGGGGGAGATACGCAGTATTTT. Its protein is CASSPGTSGGDTQYF.